Listed here are 32 T cell receptor beta chains from one sample, sequenced in a study of CD8 T cells in Susac syndrome. Reverse transcription of roughly 0.5 to 1 ug RNA was performed with random hexamers. TCRdb reanalysed the immunoSEQ multiplex PCR reads using MiXCR and keeps one entry per CDR3 protein. This sample yields roughly 150,000 distinct CDR3 sequences, of which 90% to 95% are seen a single time; roughly 0.13% belongs to the top ten. Sequencing used CD4+ T cells from PBMCs. These TCRs come from a human donor in good health.

The genes are TRBV7-9 and TRBJ1-6; D might be TRBD1 (5 bases). V lost 5 bases to trimming and J lost 5 bases, with 10 bases between them. CDR3 length: 14 residues. Germline loops: CDR1 SEHNR, CDR2 FQNEAQ (reference sequence). CDR3 DNA: TGTGCCAGCAGCGCGGGACCGAATAATTCACCCCTCCACTTT. Translated, it gives CASSAGPNNSPLHF.

The chain links TRBV20-1 to TRBJ1-2; D perhaps matches TRBD1 (6 bases). This CDR3 is built from 15 residues. V lost 6 bases and J lost 7, with 24 bases in between. Germline assignment: CDR1 DFQATT and CDR2 SNEGSKA (reference sequence). CDR3 protein: CSAGRDTAGAGGYTF. CDR3 in DNA: TGCAGTGCCGGCCGGGACACCGCGGGGGCCGGTGGCTACACCTTC.

The chain carries TRBV2 and TRBJ2-1; no clear D. Germline V gene data show CDR1 as SNHLY and CDR2 as FYNNEI. CDR3 length: 12 amino acids. The V and J ends lost 7 bases and 6 bases respectively, with 10 bases between them. DNA of the CDR3: TGTGCCAGCAAAATCGAAACCAATGAGCAGTTCTTC. It is translated as CASKIETNEQFF.

Only one count was recorded for this clonotype. The V call is TRBV29-1, the J call TRBJ1-2; tentatively, D is TRBD1 (6 bases). V lost 1 base and J 8 bases, leaving 11 bases between the germline ends. This CDR3 has 12 amino acids. Per the germline V gene, CDR1 is SQVTM and CDR2 is ANQGSEA. The CDR3 is CSVEVGAGGYTF. CDR3 sequence (DNA): TGCAGCGTTGAAGTGGGGGCGGGAGGCTACACCTTC.

The V gene is TRBV13, the J gene TRBJ1-1; no clear D. Germline V gives CDR1 PRHDT, CDR2 FYEKMQ (reference sequence). This CDR3 spans 14 amino acids. The ends were cut back, 4 bases at V and 4 bases at J, with 13 bases in the middle. The CDR3 here is CASSSHGPSTEAFF. CDR3 in DNA: TGTGCCAGCAGCTCTCACGGGCCTTCCACTGAAGCTTTCTTT.

The CDR3 protein is CASSPGRLYEQYF. In DNA, the CDR3 is TGTGCCAGCTCACCGGGGAGGCTCTACGAGCAGTACTTC. The chain joins TRBV18 to TRBJ2-7; D is possibly TRBD2 (6 bases). The CDR3 runs 13 residues. The germline V gene encodes CDR1 KGHSH and CDR2 LQKENI. V was cut by 3 bases and J by 3 bases, with 9 bases left in between.

This chain uses TRBV19 with TRBJ1-5, with D possibly matching TRBD1 (6 bases). The CDR3 loop spans 16 amino acids. The V gene lost 7 bases and the J gene lost 7 bases, with 23 bases spanning the gap. CDR1 is LNHDA and CDR2 is SQIVND in the germline V gene (reference sequence). CDR3 sequence: CASTNRLVGTRQPQHF. The CDR3 DNA sequence: TGTGCCAGTACCAACAGGCTGGTAGGGACAAGACAGCCCCAGCATTTT.

The chain recombines TRBV29-1 with TRBJ1-4, with TRBD1 matching over 7 bases. With V trimmed by 7 bases and J by 4 bases, 6 bases remained unmatched. The germline V gene has CDR1 SQVTM and CDR2 ANQGSEA. This CDR3 has 13 amino acids. CDR3 sequence (DNA): TGCAGCGCACGGGACAGCGGTAATGAAAAACTGTTTTTT. As protein: CSARDSGNEKLFF. Full variable domain (remainder filled in from reference TRBV29-1 and TRBJ1-4): SAVISQKPSRDICQRGTSLTIQCQVDSQVTMMFWYRQQPGQSLTLIATANQGSEATYESGFVIDKFPISRPNLTFSTLTVSNMSPEDSSIYLCSARDSGNEKLFFGSGTQLSVL.

The rearrangement uses TRBV9 and TRBJ1-2; D remains unclear. The CDR3 consists of 15 residues. CDR1 SGDLS and CDR2 YYNGEE come from the germline V gene. The germline V and J ends were trimmed by 0 bases and 1 base, with 10 bases remaining between them. CDR3 residues: CASSVEPGGNYGYTF. The CDR3 DNA reads as TGTGCCAGCAGCGTAGAGCCGGGCGGTAACTATGGCTACACCTTC.

This sequence joins TRBV2 and TRBJ2-5; 12 bases agree with TRBD2. J lost 5 bases, V lost 7 bases, and 11 bases had no gene match. Per the germline V gene, CDR1 is SNHLY and CDR2 is FYNNEI. The CDR3 is made up of 16 amino acids. CDR3 DNA sequence: TGTGCCAGCAAGAGTGGCCTAGCGGGGGGGCCGGAGACCCAGTACTTC. It is translated as CASKSGLAGGPETQYF.

The count of this clonotype is one. This chain links TRBV30 with TRBJ1-5; possibly TRBD1 for D (5 bases). The CDR3 contains 14 residues. Per the germline V gene, CDR1 is GTSNPN and CDR2 is SVGIG (reference sequence). V lost 2 bases, J lost 3 bases, and 11 bases lay in between. The CDR3 loop reads CAWSTDSFNQPQHF. In DNA form, the CDR3 reads TGTGCCTGGAGTACTGACAGTTTCAATCAGCCCCAGCATTTT.

V usage is TRBV3-1 and J usage is TRBJ1-5, with D perhaps TRBD1 (6 bases). V gave up 1 base and J gave up 6 bases, with 10 bases separating them. CDR3 length: 14 amino acids. Germline V gene sequence: CDR1 LGHDT, CDR2 YNNKEL (reference sequence). In nucleotides, the CDR3 is TGTGCCAGCAGCCAAGGACAGGTCGGTCAGCCCCAGCATTTT. Amino acid sequence: CASSQGQVGQPQHF. Together with reference TRBV3-1 and TRBJ1-5, the CDR3 gives the full variable domain: DTAVSQTPKYLVTQMGNDKSIKCEQNLGHDTMYWYKQDSKKFLKIMFSYNNKELIINETVPNRFSPKSPDKAHLNLHINSLELGDSAVYFCASSQGQVGQPQHFGDGTRLSIL.

The chain is built from TRBV10-3 and TRBJ2-5; D not resolved. CDR3 length equals 11 residues. The germline V gene has CDR1 ENHRY and CDR2 SYGVKD. V was shortened by 10 bases and J by 1 base, with 7 bases between the two germline ends. The DNA of the CDR3 is TGTGCCACCACTGCCCAAGAGACCCAGTACTTC. Amino acid sequence: CATTAQETQYF.

This chain links TRBV5-1 with TRBJ1-1, with no clear D. Germline assignment: CDR1 SGHRS and CDR2 YFSETQ. There are 13 residues in the CDR3. The V end was cut by 0 bases, the J end by 5 bases, with 8 bases between. Here the CDR3 DNA reads TGCGCCAGCAGCTTGGGGTCAGAAACTGAAGCTTTCTTT. It translates to CASSLGSETEAFF.

DNA for the CDR3: TGCAGTGCTAGAGCCAGGGGGGGCGGGGAGCTGTTTTTT. Protein sequence: CSARARGGGELFF. The gene calls are TRBV20-1 and TRBJ2-2; either TRBD1 or TRBD2 may fit D (7 bases each). The CDR3 is 13 amino acids. Trimming took off 1 base at V and 7 bases at J, with 10 bases between the two ends. The V gene's germline CDR1 is DFQATT and CDR2 SNEGSKA (reference sequence).

The rearrangement uses TRBV3-1 and TRBJ1-1; 7 bases fit TRBD1. The germline V gene has CDR1 LGHDT and CDR2 YNNKEL (reference sequence). The ends lost 4 bases at V and 11 bases at J; junction bases unmatched: 10. The CDR3 is 13 residues long. DNA of the CDR3: TGTGCCAGCAGCCCCCAGGGGGGGGCTAAGGCTTTCTTT. Translation gives CASSPQGGAKAFF.

The gene calls are TRBV2 and TRBJ1-2; 9 bases agree with TRBD1. Germline assignment: CDR1 SNHLY and CDR2 FYNNEI. Trimming at V came to 9 bases and at J to 6 bases, leaving 11 bases not matched to a gene. The CDR3 consists of 14 residues. CDR3 sequence reads: CASDPGQGIHGYTF. The CDR3 DNA reads TGTGCCAGTGACCCGGGACAGGGAATCCATGGCTACACCTTC. The full variable domain, rest sourced from reference TRBV2 and TRBJ1-2, is EPEVTQTPSHQVTQMGQEVILRCVPISNHLYFYWYRQILGQKVEFLVSFYNNEISEKSEIFDDQFSVERPDGSNFTLKIRSTKLEDSAMYFCASDPGQGIHGYTFGSGTRLTVV.

J is TRBJ2-7 and V is TRBV6-1, with TRBD2 identical over 8 bases. The V and J ends lost 6 bases and 5 bases, in that order; junction bases with no gene match: 12. The CDR3 sequence is 15 residues long. The V gene's germline CDR1 is MNHNS and CDR2 SASEGT. DNA for the CDR3: TGTGCCAGCAGGGAATCCGGGACTAGACCCCACGAGCAGTACTTC. It encodes CASRESGTRPHEQYF.

This chain links TRBV29-1 with TRBJ2-7; D tentatively reads TRBD1 or TRBD2 (5 bases each). Trimming removed 1 base from V and 4 bases from J, with 14 bases in between. The CDR3 loop spans 14 amino acids. The germline CDR1 and CDR2 sequences are SQVTM and ANQGSEA. The DNA of the CDR3 is TGCAGCGTTGAAGCTCCGGGACGGGAATACGAGCAGTACTTC. This sequence encodes CSVEAPGREYEQYF.

The V call is TRBV5-1, the J call TRBJ2-6; the D call may be TRBD1 or TRBD2 (5 bases each). CDR1 SGHRS and CDR2 YFSETQ come from the germline V gene. V was clipped by 4 bases and J by 0 bases, with 17 bases between them. There are 18 residues in the CDR3. Here the CDR3 DNA reads TGCGCCAGCAGCGCAACGGGACCGTCGAGCTCTGGGGCCAACGTCCTGACTTTC. Protein: CASSATGPSSSGANVLTF. Variable domain in full (rest from reference TRBV5-1 and TRBJ2-6): KAGVTQTPRYLIKTRGQQVTLSCSPISGHRSVSWYQQTPGQGLQFLFEYFSETQRNKGNFPGRFSGRQFSNSRSEMNVSTLELGDSALYLCASSATGPSSSGANVLTFGAGSRLTVL.

The V gene is TRBV5-1, the J gene TRBJ2-2; D tentatively fits TRBD1 or TRBD2 (5 bases each). The V gene lost 4 bases and the J gene lost 6 bases, with 16 bases spanning the gap. The germline CDR1 and CDR2 sequences are SGHRS and YFSETQ. This CDR3 is 15 amino acids long. The CDR3 coding sequence is TGCGCCAGCAGCCGGGGTCCCGGGGACGCCGGGGAGCTGTTTTTT. This codes for CASSRGPGDAGELFF. Complete variable domain (other parts from reference TRBV5-1 and TRBJ2-2): KAGVTQTPRYLIKTRGQQVTLSCSPISGHRSVSWYQQTPGQGLQFLFEYFSETQRNKGNFPGRFSGRQFSNSRSEMNVSTLELGDSALYLCASSRGPGDAGELFFGEGSRLTVL.

The chain carries TRBV5-4 and TRBJ2-3; D is uncertain. Trimming stripped 3 bases from V and 1 base from J, with 15 bases between. The CDR3 is 16 amino acids. Per germline, CDR1 SGHNT and CDR2 YYREEE (reference sequence). In DNA form, the CDR3 reads TGTGCCAGCAGCTACCCGACCTCGCCGGGCACAGATACGCAGTATTTT. This sequence encodes CASSYPTSPGTDTQYF.

This clonotype has just one count. The chain employs TRBV9 and TRBJ2-3, with TRBD2 as a possible D gene (5 bases). V gave up 0 bases and J gave up 4 bases, with 15 bases separating them. The CDR3 spans 16 residues. Per germline, CDR1 SGDLS and CDR2 YYNGEE. The CDR3 nucleotides are TGTGCCAGCAGCGTAGGGGCTAGCCAAGAGGCAGATACGCAGTATTTT. Amino acids: CASSVGASQEADTQYF.

The rearrangement uses TRBV18 and TRBJ1-4; tentative D call: TRBD1 (5 bases). This CDR3 region has 12 residues. V was pared by 6 bases and J by 8 bases, with 10 bases between. Germline CDR1 reads KGHSH; CDR2 reads LQKENI. The CDR3 reads CASSVEGEKLFF. The CDR3 DNA is TGTGCCAGCTCTGTCGAGGGGGAAAAACTGTTTTTT.

J is TRBJ2-1 and V is TRBV5-6; D might be TRBD2 (6 bases). CDR3 length: 17 amino acids. CDR1 and CDR2 from the germline V gene are SGHDT and YYEEEE. Trimming cost V 3 bases and J 4 bases, with 20 bases left between them. CDR3 sequence: CASSSGGNPGVYNEQFF. CDR3 bases: TGTGCCAGCAGCTCTGGAGGTAACCCGGGGGTATACAATGAGCAGTTCTTC.

This clonotype has a handful of counts. This chain uses TRBV14 with TRBJ2-5, with D tentatively TRBD2 (5 bases). The CDR3 runs 14 residues. Looked up from germline, CDR1 is SGHDN and CDR2 is FVKESK. V lost 0 bases and J 5 bases, leaving 10 bases between the germline ends. CDR3 region: CASSQDRGRETQYF. The CDR3 DNA reads as TGTGCCAGCAGCCAAGACCGGGGTCGGGAGACCCAGTACTTC.

V and J are TRBV27 and TRBJ1-6; no firm D call. Germline V CDR1 and CDR2: MNHEY, SMNVEV (reference sequence). V was cut by 0 bases and J by 10 bases, with 10 bases left in between. This CDR3 is 14 amino acids long. The DNA for the CDR3 is TGTGCCAGCAGTTTATCGGCAGGTTGGTCACCCCTCCACTTT. This gives the protein CASSLSAGWSPLHF.

This chain connects TRBV7-2 to TRBJ1-4, with D possibly matching TRBD1 (5 bases). The CDR3 runs to 14 residues. Germline V gene lookup returns CDR1 SGHTA and CDR2 FQGNSA. V shed 5 bases and J shed 8 bases, with 15 bases lying between them. CDR3 nucleotide sequence: TGTGCCAGCAGCCCCGGGGCCGGGTGGGAAAAACTGTTTTTT. As protein: CASSPGAGWEKLFF.

This chain joins TRBV5-6 and TRBJ2-1; TRBD2 might be the D (5 bases). Germline CDR1 and CDR2: SGHDT and YYEEEE. With 5 bases removed from V and 5 bases from J, the gap between germline ends came to 14 bases. This CDR3 spans 14 amino acids. The CDR3 region has the DNA TGTGCCAGCAGGGAGGTACCGAGGGACAATGAGCAGTTCTTC. The encoded protein is CASREVPRDNEQFF.

The CDR3 DNA follows: TGCAGCGTTTCCTTGTTAGGTGACTATGGCTACACCTTC. This gives the protein CSVSLLGDYGYTF. The chain links TRBV29-1 to TRBJ1-2; D unresolved. Germline V gene lookup returns CDR1 SQVTM and CDR2 ANQGSEA. V was trimmed by 5 bases and J by 3 bases, leaving 13 bases between them. The CDR3 is 13 residues long.

The genes are TRBV6-5 and TRBJ2-3; either TRBD1 or TRBD2 may supply D (5 bases each). Germline V lookup: CDR1 MNHEY, CDR2 SVGAGI. V lost 0 bases and J lost 5, with 12 bases in between. This CDR3 has 15 residues. Here the CDR3 reads CASSYSGVIEDTQYF. In DNA, the CDR3 is TGTGCCAGCAGTTACTCGGGGGTAATAGAAGATACGCAGTATTTT.

The chain links TRBV12-3 or TRBV12-4 to TRBJ2-7; 11 bases match TRBD1. The CDR3 contains 15 residues. J was trimmed by 5 bases and V by 5 bases; bases with no gene match: 8. CDR3 sequence (DNA): TGTGCCAGCAGTCAGAGGACAGGGGGCTCGGACGAGCAGTACTTC. It is translated as CASSQRTGGSDEQYF.